One sample yielded the 18 T cell receptor beta chains listed below, sequenced in a study of OX40 agonist ivuxolimab in advanced cancers. Profiled with immunoSEQ multiplex PCR; TCRdb holds only in-frame clones, not every one. The sample holds around 63,000 clones, 75% to 90% seen once. This specimen consisted of CD4+ or CD8+ T cells sorted from blood, obtained in a trial of the OX40 agonist ivuxolimab. These receptors were collected from an adult with an advanced solid tumor such as melanoma, head and neck, liver or kidney cancer.

The genes are TRBV9 and TRBJ2-1; 9 positions match TRBD2. Per germline, CDR1 SGDLS and CDR2 YYNGEE. This CDR3 comprises 18 residues. After removal of 0 bases from V and 6 bases from J, the junction contained 13 bases not matched to a gene. DNA for the CDR3: TGTGCCAGCAGCGTAGAAAATCGGGCGGGAGGGCGGTCCAATGAGCAGTTCTTC. This sequence encodes CASSVENRAGGRSNEQFF.

This chain joins TRBV27 and TRBJ2-7; no firm D call. The V end lost 5 bases, the J end lost 0 bases, and 11 bases lay between the germline ends. This CDR3 contains 14 residues. CDR1 is MNHEY and CDR2 is SMNVEV in the germline V gene (reference sequence). The DNA for the CDR3 is TGTGCCAGCAGTCCCGCGGCGGACTCCTACGAGCAGTACTTC. It codes for CASSPAADSYEQYF.

This clone has just a few counts. V usage is TRBV5-1 and J usage is TRBJ1-6, with TRBD1 matching over 7 bases. This CDR3 has 14 amino acids. The trim removed 0 bases at V and 9 bases at J, leaving 3 bases unmatched. CDR1 and CDR2 from the germline V gene are SGHRS and YFSETQ. In nucleotides, the CDR3 is TGCGCCAGCAGCTTGGCAGGGGGTAGTTCACCCCTCCACTTT. It codes for CASSLAGGSSPLHF.

CDR3 nucleotides: TGCGCCAGCAGGCGACTAGCGGGGTCCTACAATGAGCAGTTCTTC. Amino acids: CASRRLAGSYNEQFF. The chain combines TRBV23-1 with TRBJ2-1; 11 nucleotides agree with TRBD2. TRBV23-1 qualifies as an ORF whose function is uncertain. The CDR3 contains 15 residues. V trimming: 6 bases; J trimming: 1 base; junction bases outside the gene matches: 2.

V is TRBV7-9 and J is TRBJ2-6; D is undetermined. CDR3 length: 15 amino acids. Germline V gives CDR1 SEHNR, CDR2 FQNEAQ (reference sequence). The germline V and J ends were trimmed by 0 bases and 0 bases, with 3 bases remaining between them. CDR3 nucleotides: TGTGCCAGCAGCTTAGCCCACTCTGGGGCCAACGTCCTGACTTTC. Its translation is CASSLAHSGANVLTF.

The chain links TRBV28 to TRBJ1-2, with D uncertain. The length of the CDR3 is 13 residues. Trimming stripped 5 bases from V and 4 bases from J, with 11 bases between. The germline V gene has CDR1 MDHEN and CDR2 SYDVKM. The CDR3 loop reads CASSPPDTYGYTF. The CDR3 nucleotides read TGTGCCAGCAGTCCACCCGACACCTATGGCTACACCTTC.

The chain combines TRBV19 with TRBJ1-5; unclear D gene. V was pared by 4 bases and J by 5 bases, with 9 bases between. CDR1 LNHDA and CDR2 SQIVND come from the germline V gene (reference sequence). This CDR3 contains 13 residues. CDR3 nucleotides: TGTGCCAGTAGTAGGGAGGGCGATCAGCCCCAGCATTTT. It yields the protein CASSREGDQPQHF. The whole variable domain, filled in from reference TRBV19 and TRBJ1-5, reads DGGITQSPKYLFRKEGQNVTLSCEQNLNHDAMYWYRQDPGQGLRLIYYSQIVNDFQKGDIAEGYSVSREKKESFPLTVTSAQKNPTAFYLCASSREGDQPQHFGDGTRLSIL.

V usage is TRBV28 and J usage is TRBJ2-7; D uncertain. The CDR3 is made up of 13 amino acids. Trimming shortened V by 3 bases and J by 2 bases, and 8 bases separated the two germline ends. The germline CDR1 and CDR2 sequences are MDHEN and SYDVKM. Here the CDR3 reads CASSLWPPYEQYF. In DNA, the CDR3 is TGTGCCAGCAGTTTGTGGCCACCCTACGAGCAGTACTTC.

V is TRBV19 and J is TRBJ2-2; the D gene is possibly TRBD1 (6 bases). Germline CDR1 is LNHDA and CDR2 is SQIVND (reference sequence). The CDR3 totals 16 residues. The ends were cut back, 3 bases at V and 4 bases at J, with 15 bases in the middle. The CDR3 loop is CASSMGLGGLTGELFF. CDR3 sequence (DNA): TGTGCCAGTAGTATGGGGTTAGGGGGTCTCACCGGGGAGCTGTTTTTT.

V is TRBV18 and J is TRBJ2-7, with D unresolved. Trimming removed 4 bases at V and 0 bases at J, with 16 bases between. Germline V gene data show CDR1 as KGHSH and CDR2 as LQKENI. The CDR3 is 16 amino acids. For the CDR3, the DNA is TGTGCCAGCTCACGCAGAGCCTTGACAAGCTCCTACGAGCAGTACTTC. Amino acids: CASSRRALTSSYEQYF.

The chain links TRBV29-1 to TRBJ2-7, with D unclear. Germline V CDR1 and CDR2: SQVTM, ANQGSEA. The CDR3 length is 11 residues. Trimming took off 6 bases at V and 6 bases at J, with 12 bases between the two ends. CDR3 nucleotide sequence: TGCAGCGTCGGAACTACGTCCGAGCAGTACTTC. It codes for CSVGTTSEQYF.

This chain's CDR3 is CASSRTTGRDQPQHF. The CDR3 DNA is TGTGCCAGCAGCAGAACGACAGGGCGAGATCAGCCCCAGCATTTT. The chain joins TRBV7-6 to TRBJ1-5; 7 bases line up with TRBD1. The CDR3 runs to 15 residues. The germline V gene encodes CDR1 SGHVS and CDR2 FNYEAQ. J gave up 5 bases and V 5 bases, and 9 bases lay outside the gene matches.

This chain joins TRBV5-1 and TRBJ2-5; D may correspond to TRBD1 or TRBD2 (5 bases each). CDR3 size: 15 residues. CDR1 is SGHRS, CDR2 YFSETQ, per germline. The ends were cut back, 4 bases at V and 3 bases at J, with 16 bases in the middle. CDR3 nucleotides: TGCGCCAGCAGCAACCCAGAGGGGCCGGAAGAGACCCAGTACTTC. Protein sequence: CASSNPEGPEETQYF. The full variable domain, completed using reference TRBV5-1 and TRBJ2-5, is KAGVTQTPRYLIKTRGQQVTLSCSPISGHRSVSWYQQTPGQGLQFLFEYFSETQRNKGNFPGRFSGRQFSNSRSEMNVSTLELGDSALYLCASSNPEGPEETQYFGPGTRLLVL.

CDR3 residues: CASSLGRWVHGYTF. DNA for the CDR3: TGTGCCAGCAGCTTAGGCAGATGGGTCCATGGCTACACCTTC. V is TRBV13 and J is TRBJ1-2; no firm D call. This CDR3 spans 14 amino acids. The V gene's germline CDR1 is PRHDT and CDR2 FYEKMQ (reference sequence). V lost 0 bases and J 6 bases, leaving 11 bases between the germline ends.

J is TRBJ2-5 and V is TRBV5-1; the match to TRBD2 covers 7 bases. From germline, CDR1 is SGHRS and CDR2 YFSETQ. The CDR3 extends over 16 amino acids. V dropped 0 bases and J dropped 2; count of bases not matched to a gene: 7. The CDR3 loop reads CASSLGSSSGQETQYF. In nucleotides, the CDR3 is TGCGCCAGCAGCTTGGGATCGTCTAGCGGTCAAGAGACCCAGTACTTC.

The chain carries TRBV5-1 and TRBJ1-6; 11 nucleotides match TRBD1. V gave up 3 bases and J gave up 7 bases; unmatched junction bases: 6. Germline lookup yields CDR1 SGHRS and CDR2 YFSETQ. The CDR3 runs to 16 residues. Written as DNA, the CDR3 is TGCGCCAGCAGCTGGGGGGACAGGGGGATAAATTCACCCCTCCACTTT. Encoded protein: CASSWGDRGINSPLHF.

V gene TRBV7-8 combines with J gene TRBJ2-7; 11 positions agree with TRBD2. The CDR3 spans 17 residues. Germline V gives CDR1 SGHVS, CDR2 FQNEAQ. The J segment lost 3 bases and the V segment lost 5 bases, leaving 12 bases of the junction unmatched. CDR3 DNA: TGTGCCAGCAGCCCCCGGACTAGCGGGTCAATAGACTACGAGCAGTACTTC. This encodes CASSPRTSGSIDYEQYF.

This rearrangement joins TRBV6-5 to TRBJ2-1, with TRBD2 matching 10 bases. Trimming took 4 bases from V and 10 from J; bases not matched to a gene: 4. This CDR3 region has 13 residues. Looked up from germline, CDR1 is MNHEY and CDR2 is SVGAGI. The CDR3 spells CASSSGLAREQFF. The CDR3 region has the DNA TGTGCCAGCAGTTCGGGACTAGCGAGGGAGCAGTTCTTC.